The 12 T cell receptor beta chains given below trace back to one sample, sequenced in a study of T cell clones after liver transplantation (dated by TCRdb to about 2019). This specimen's time point label, interpreted: pre-transplant. Receptors were amplified or captured by the immunoSEQ multiplex PCR assay. This immuneACCESS table, as held by TCRdb, lists in-frame sequences with V and J called but not all clones. Of the missing ones, under half trace to an unresolved V gene in checked studies; the others have no known cause. The sample table shows tens of thousands of clones, and about 70% are seen once. The top ten constitute approximately 16% of the sample. Source: CD4+ T cells from blood, taken before liver transplant. The receptors here all came from a human donor who received a liver transplant.

The J gene is TRBJ1-1, the V gene TRBV10-3; D gene uncertain. Per germline, CDR1 ENHRY and CDR2 SYGVKD. This CDR3 has 14 residues. The V gene lost 10 bases and the J gene lost 4 bases, with 19 bases spanning the gap. DNA of the CDR3: TGTGCCACCCGAGACAATGTTGGTCTCACTGAAGCTTTCTTT. As protein: CATRDNVGLTEAFF.

This clone was observed a few times. This chain connects TRBV5-4 to TRBJ2-1, with D tentatively TRBD1 (7 bases). The CDR3 runs 14 residues. Germline V gene lookup returns CDR1 SGHNT and CDR2 YYREEE (reference sequence). The V and J ends lost 0 bases and 7 bases respectively, with 11 bases between them. The CDR3 sequence: CASSLAGGRNEQFF. The CDR3 bases are TGTGCCAGCAGCTTGGCAGGGGGGAGGAATGAGCAGTTCTTC.

This clone was counted many times. The V gene is TRBV5-1, the J gene TRBJ2-3, with a tentative D call TRBD1 (6 bases). Germline values: CDR1 SGHRS, CDR2 YFSETQ. V dropped 2 bases and J dropped 1 base, with 11 bases sitting between them. The CDR3 totals 15 residues. CDR3 region: CASSLRDTRTDTQYF. The CDR3 region has the DNA TGCGCCAGCAGCTTACGGGACACACGCACAGATACGCAGTATTTT.

The V and J genes are TRBV28 and TRBJ1-6, with D unclear. Germline V gene lookup returns CDR1 MDHEN and CDR2 SYDVKM. V lost 3 bases and J 10 bases, leaving 7 bases between the germline ends. The CDR3 runs to 12 residues. The CDR3 is CASSLQTSPLHF. The DNA of the CDR3 is TGTGCCAGCAGTTTGCAGACATCACCCCTCCACTTT.

In DNA, the CDR3 is TGTGCCAGCAGTTTCCGGACAGGGGGGATCTACAATGAGCAGTTCTTC. Translation: CASSFRTGGIYNEQFF. The J gene is TRBJ2-1, the V gene TRBV27; TRBD1 agrees at 10 bases. The CDR3 is made up of 16 amino acids. Per germline, CDR1 MNHEY and CDR2 SMNVEV (reference sequence). V lost 3 bases to trimming and J lost 3 bases; unmatched junction nucleotides: 5.

This clone was detected ten times or more. The gene calls are TRBV14 and TRBJ2-1; 11 nucleotides align to TRBD2. The CDR3 length is 18 residues. V was clipped by 4 bases and J by 5 bases; unmatched bases: 13. Germline CDR1 reads SGHDN; CDR2 reads FVKESK. This CDR3 reads CASSPGTSGRSPHNEQFF. Here the CDR3 DNA reads TGTGCCAGCAGCCCCGGGACTAGCGGTCGTTCGCCCCACAATGAGCAGTTCTTC.

The V gene is TRBV7-9, the J gene TRBJ2-7, with D possibly TRBD1 on 6 matching bases. This CDR3 is 14 amino acids long. V dropped 5 bases and J dropped 4 bases, with 15 bases sitting between them. The germline V gene has CDR1 SEHNR and CDR2 FQNEAQ (reference sequence). The CDR3 here is CASSPLNRVYEQYF. The CDR3 DNA sequence: TGTGCCAGCAGCCCACTCAACAGGGTTTACGAGCAGTACTTC.

This chain joins TRBV28 and TRBJ1-5; D call uncertain. The CDR3 contains 16 residues. The V gene's germline CDR1 is MDHEN and CDR2 SYDVKM. V lost 6 bases to trimming and J lost 0 bases, with 15 bases between them. CDR3 DNA sequence: TGTGCCAGCAGCCTCCTACGTGCCCATAGCAATCAGCCCCAGCATTTT. Its protein product is CASSLLRAHSNQPQHF.

This clone has only a few counts. The rearrangement joins TRBV19 to TRBJ2-2, with 11 bases identical to TRBD1. The ends lost 3 bases at V and 5 bases at J; junction bases unmatched: 2. This CDR3 is built from 15 residues. Germline-derived CDR1 and CDR2 are LNHDA and SQIVND (reference sequence). As DNA, the CDR3 is TGTGCCAGTAGTATTGGACAGGGGGCTACCGGGGAGCTGTTTTTT. Its protein is CASSIGQGATGELFF.

The V and J genes are TRBV12-2 and TRBJ2-7; the table's D call, TRBD2, was not checked against the DNA. TRBV12-2 is shown as a pseudogene. This CDR3 region has 18 residues. CDR3 nucleotides: TGTGCAAGTCACGGAGAGGGACTAGCGGGGGTGGAGAGATACGAGCAGTACTTC. Its translation is CASHGEGLAGVERYEQYF.

The rearrangement links TRBV27 to TRBJ2-2; possibly TRBD1 for D (6 bases). CDR1 is MNHEY, CDR2 SMNVEV, per germline (reference sequence). The CDR3 covers 15 residues. V dropped 7 bases and J dropped 6 bases, with 18 bases sitting between them. CDR3 DNA: TGTGCCAGCACCACACAGGGAATGTATTCCGGGGAGCTGTTTTTT. Translation: CASTTQGMYSGELFF.

This chain joins TRBV11-2 and TRBJ1-2; 8 bases are a match to TRBD1. Per germline, CDR1 SGHAT and CDR2 FQNNGV. V was pared by 3 bases and J by 8 bases, with 5 bases of the junction left unmatched. This CDR3 is 13 amino acids long. The CDR3 sequence: CASSFQGARGYTF. DNA for the CDR3: TGTGCCAGCAGCTTTCAGGGGGCGAGGGGCTACACCTTC.